The 25 T cell receptor beta chains below all came from one sample that was sequenced in a study of tumor-infiltrating lymphocytes in primary liver carcinoma. The authors took blood RNA from unsorted whole blood and also extracted germline DNA. Starting from approximately 470 ng of total RNA, TCR beta cDNA was produced with a primer in the constant region. Slightly modified ARM-PCR, run as three nested multiplex PCR rounds, produced the TCR beta libraries. With TRBV1-TRBV30 forward primers and a C-beta reverse primer, the first two PCR rounds were run for 10 cycles each. One entry per CDR3 protein, called by TCRdb with MiXCR from the multiplex PCR reads. The sample consists of 310,000 or so distinct CDR3 sequences, approximately 54% of them appearing once. Sequencing was done on a sample of peripheral blood. The receptors derive from a woman younger than 45 with primary liver carcinoma and hepatitis B virus infection.

This chain connects TRBV6-2 or TRBV6-3 to TRBJ2-2; TRBD1 aligns across 7 bases. The germline V gene has CDR1 MNHEY and CDR2 SVGEGT. CDR3 length: 11 amino acids. The CDR3 nucleotides read TGTGCTACGAGGGGGCCCCGGGAGCTGTTTTTT. Translation gives CATRGPRELFF.

This clonotype was counted at least ten times. CDR3 residues: CASSESYIEAFF. Written as DNA, the CDR3 is TGTGCCAGCAGCGAATCTTACATTGAAGCTTTCTTT. V is TRBV11-3 and J is TRBJ1-1; D unresolved. CDR3 size: 12 residues. V lost 5 bases, J lost 7 bases, and 11 bases lay in between. Germline CDR1 and CDR2: SGHNT and YENEEA.

This clonotype was counted at least ten times. The rearrangement uses TRBV12-3 or TRBV12-4 and TRBJ1-1; D gene ambiguous. The CDR3 length is 14 residues. V lost 1 base and J lost 10, with 16 bases in between. CDR3 sequence: CASSLVFGVFPAFF. CDR3 coding DNA: TGTGCCAGCAGTTTAGTTTTTGGGGTTTTCCCAGCTTTCTTT.

The chain uses TRBV11-2 and TRBJ2-7, with 14 bases fitting TRBD2. This CDR3 is 17 amino acids long. Germline V gives CDR1 SGHAT, CDR2 FQNNGV. CDR3 nucleotides: TGTATCAGCAGCATGGGACTAGCGGGAGTCGGGTCCTACGAGCAGTACTTC. The encoded protein is CISSMGLAGVGSYEQYF.

On this clonotype: Because it lacks the conserved phenylalanine or tryptophan at the end, this CDR3 is likely a read error. V usage is TRBV12-3 or TRBV12-4 and J usage is TRBJ2-2; D unresolved. V lost 1 base and J lost 0, with 6 bases in between. This CDR3 spans 15 amino acids. The CDR3 DNA is TGTGCCAGCAGTTTAGGGATCGCGAACACCGGGGAGCTGTTTCTT. Translated, it gives CASSLGIANTGELFL.

The sample holds many counts of this clonotype. This rearrangement joins TRBV6-5 to TRBJ2-5; tentatively, D is TRBD2 (5 bases). This CDR3 has 13 residues. Trimming stripped 6 bases from V and 3 bases from J, with 11 bases between. Looked up from germline, CDR1 is MNHEY and CDR2 is SVGAGI. CDR3 coding DNA: TGTGCCAGCAGGGCGGACTTTGAAGAGACCCAGTACTTC. It specifies CASRADFEETQYF.

The rearrangement joins TRBV6-5 to TRBJ2-7, with D possibly being TRBD2 (5 bases). The CDR3 contains 13 residues. The germline V gene has CDR1 MNHEY and CDR2 SVGAGI. The V and J ends lost 6 bases and 4 bases respectively, with 13 bases between them. CDR3 sequence (DNA): TGTGCCAGCAGGGTAGAGGGTAGATACGAGCAGTACTTC. It codes for CASRVEGRYEQYF.

The CDR3 nucleotides are TGTGCCAGCAGCCGACCAGGAGCCTCCTACAATGAGCAGTTCTTC. Its translation is CASSRPGASYNEQFF. The chain employs TRBV7-9 and TRBJ2-1, with no clear D. V was trimmed by 5 bases and J by 0 bases, leaving 11 bases between them. The CDR3 sequence is 15 residues long. Germline CDR1 reads SEHNR; CDR2 reads FQNEAQ (reference sequence).

About this clonotype itself: This could be a read error, since a much larger clone is one nucleotide away. The chain uses TRBV6-2 or TRBV6-3 and TRBJ2-5; D could derive from TRBD1 or TRBD2 (5 bases each). CDR3 length: 14 amino acids. The germline gives CDR1 MNHEY, CDR2 SVGEGT. The CDR3 sequence is CASSYRDAQETHYF. The CDR3 DNA sequence: TGTGCCAGCAGTTACCGGGACGCACAAGAGACCCATTACTTC.

J is TRBJ1-2 and V is TRBV7-9; TRBD1 matches 8 bases. CDR3 length: 15 amino acids. With V trimmed by 2 bases and J by 4 bases, 6 bases remained unmatched. Per germline, CDR1 SEHNR and CDR2 FQNEAQ (reference sequence). The CDR3 region has the DNA TGTGCCAGCAGCTTAACGCAGGGGGCCGGCTATGGCTACACCTTC. This sequence encodes CASSLTQGAGYGYTF. The full variable domain, rest sourced from reference TRBV7-9 and TRBJ1-2, is DTGVSQNPRHKITKRGQNVTFRCDPISEHNRLYWYRQTLGQGPEFLTYFQNEAQLEKSRLLSDRFSAERPKGSFSTLEIQRTEQGDSAMYLCASSLTQGAGYGYTFGSGTRLTVV.

This clonotype was counted between two and nine times. A junction boundary mismatches the germline segment, possibly from a read error. This chain connects TRBV29-1 to TRBJ2-5, with D possibly TRBD1 on 5 matching bases. The germline V gene encodes CDR1 SQVTM and CDR2 ANQGSEA. This CDR3 region has 13 residues. DNA of the CDR3: TGCAGCATTGAAGGGGCGCGACTGGAGACCCAGTACTTC. This gives the protein CSIEGARLETQYF.

Concerning this clonotype: Germline and junction disagree at one end, which may indicate a read error. This chain links TRBV6-2 or TRBV6-3 with TRBJ2-7; the match to TRBD1 covers 7 bases. CDR1 and CDR2 from the germline V gene are MNHEY and SVGEGT. This CDR3 is 14 amino acids long. The CDR3 loop reads CASGSTGSIYVQYF. CDR3 bases: TGTGCCAGCGGCTCGACAGGGAGTATATACGTGCAGTACTTC.

J is TRBJ2-5 and V is TRBV6-5, with 8 bases aligning to TRBD2. CDR3 length: 15 residues. Germline loops: CDR1 MNHEY, CDR2 SVGAGI. After removal of 6 bases from V and 2 bases from J, the junction contained 8 bases not matched to a gene. The chain's CDR3 is CASRRSGMPQETQYF. CDR3 sequence (DNA): TGTGCCAGCAGGCGTAGCGGGATGCCTCAAGAGACCCAGTACTTC.

Many counts were recorded for this clonotype. V and J are TRBV28 and TRBJ1-5; 8 bases match TRBD1. V was pared by 5 bases and J by 6 bases, with 9 bases of the junction left unmatched. Per the germline V gene, CDR1 is MDHEN and CDR2 is SYDVKM. This CDR3 contains 15 residues. CDR3 in amino acids: CASSILQGGVQPQHF. The CDR3 bases are TGTGCCAGCAGTATACTACAGGGGGGGGTTCAGCCCCAGCATTTT.

In regard to this clonotype: One end of the junction varies from germline; a read error may be responsible. The chain carries TRBV10-3 and TRBJ1-1; D might be TRBD1 (5 bases). The CDR3 is made up of 12 amino acids. The germline V gene has CDR1 ENHRY and CDR2 SYGVKD. This chain's CDR3 is CAINSQDTEAFF. The CDR3 region has the DNA TGTGCCATCAATAGCCAGGACACTGAGGCTTTCTTT.

About this clonotype itself: The conserved phenylalanine or tryptophan is not found at the CDR3 terminus, so this likely reflects a read error. This chain uses TRBV5-1 with TRBJ2-1; D is perhaps TRBD1 (6 bases). The CDR3 sequence is 13 residues long. Germline V gene lookup returns CDR1 SGHRS and CDR2 YFSETQ. Trimming took off 4 bases at V and 8 bases at J, with 13 bases between the two ends. For the CDR3, the DNA is TGCGCCAGCAGCCTGTCGGGGACACATGAGCAGTTCGTC. This translates into CASSLSGTHEQFV.

This chain links TRBV11-2 with TRBJ1-5, with 8 bases identical to TRBD1. The CDR3 extends over 14 amino acids. CDR1 and CDR2 from the germline V gene are SGHAT and FQNNGV. V lost 10 bases and J lost 7; bases outside the gene matches: 12. CDR3 sequence reads: CANSRTGIGQPQHF. CDR3 nucleotides: TGTGCCAACAGTCGGACAGGGATTGGGCAGCCCCAGCATTTT. Using reference TRBV11-2 and TRBJ1-5 for the parts outside the CDR3, the full variable domain is EAGVAQSPRYKIIEKRQSVAFWCNPISGHATLYWYQQILGQGPKLLIQFQNNGVVDDSQLPKDRFSAERLKGVDSTLKIQPAKLEDSAVYLCANSRTGIGQPQHFGDGTRLSIL.

There are a few counts of this clonotype. The chain has TRBV14 and TRBJ2-1; TRBD2 matches at 12 bases. The ends lost 4 bases at V and 4 bases at J; junction bases unmatched: 17. Germline assignment: CDR1 SGHDN and CDR2 FVKESK. The CDR3 loop spans 20 amino acids. CDR3 protein: CASSRAGAYRLAGVYNEQFF. The CDR3 coding sequence is TGTGCCAGCAGCCGCGCTGGGGCTTACCGACTAGCGGGAGTATACAATGAGCAGTTCTTC.

On this clonotype: A much larger clone lies a single base off, so this may be a read error. A read error is likely, as this CDR3 ends without the conserved phenylalanine or tryptophan. V and J are TRBV4-3 and TRBJ2-7, with D perhaps TRBD1 or TRBD2 (6 bases each). V gave up 5 bases and J gave up 6 bases, with 20 bases separating them. The germline gives CDR1 LGHNA, CDR2 YSLEER. The CDR3 runs 15 residues. CDR3 residues: CASSSLRGVGGEQYS. The CDR3 region has the DNA TGCGCCAGCAGCTCACTAAGGGGGGTGGGAGGCGAGCAGTACTCC.

A remark on this clonotype: A much larger clonotype is one base distant, so this may be a read error. The rearrangement links TRBV28 to TRBJ2-3; D gene ambiguous. The germline V gene encodes CDR1 MDHEN and CDR2 SYDVKM. V was shortened by 11 bases and J by 0 bases, with 18 bases between the two germline ends. The CDR3 has 15 residues. The CDR3 bases are TGTGCCCGCACCTCGAGTGCCCCTAGCACAGATACGCAGTATTTT. This gives the protein CARTSSAPSTDTQYF.

The chain couples TRBV9 to TRBJ2-5; TRBD2 is a possible D gene (6 bases). The CDR3 consists of 15 residues. The V end lost 1 base, the J end lost 5 bases, and 15 bases lay between the germline ends. The germline CDR1 and CDR2 sequences are SGDLS and YYNGEE. This CDR3 is CASSVSGETPETQYF. The CDR3 bases are TGTGCCAGCAGCGTATCGGGGGAAACCCCGGAGACCCAGTACTTC.

This clonotype has only a few counts. The chain employs TRBV6-1 and TRBJ1-2; 7 bases align to TRBD1. This CDR3 contains 13 residues. The junction had 6 bases not matched to a gene; V was cut back by 7 bases and J by 4 bases. The germline CDR1 and CDR2 sequences are MNHNS and SASEGT. This CDR3 is CASIQQGTYGYTF. Written as DNA, the CDR3 is TGTGCCAGCATTCAACAGGGGACCTATGGCTACACCTTC.

This clonotype was detected only a few times. The gene calls are TRBV28 and TRBJ2-2; 7 bases line up with TRBD2. V gave up 3 bases and J gave up 3 bases; unmatched junction bases: 4. CDR3 length: 15 residues. Germline lookup yields CDR1 MDHEN and CDR2 SYDVKM. The CDR3 bases are TGTGCCAGCAGTTTCGGTGGGAGGGACACCGGGGAGCTGTTTTTT. It translates to CASSFGGRDTGELFF.

About this clonotype: A read error may be the cause here, since a much bigger clone is one base away. Likely a read error: the CDR3 ends without its conserved phenylalanine or tryptophan. The rearrangement joins TRBV13 to TRBJ2-7; 7 nucleotides match TRBD2. J lost 0 bases, V lost 2 bases, and 4 bases had no gene match. The CDR3 extends over 15 amino acids. Germline V gives CDR1 PRHDT, CDR2 FYEKMQ (reference sequence). The DNA of the CDR3 is TGTGCCAGCAGCTTAATGGCTAGCGGCTCCTACGAGCAGTACTCC. Translated: CASSLMASGSYEQYS.

For this clonotype: A single base separates this from a much larger clone, so it may be a read error. The chain carries TRBV29-1 and TRBJ2-7, with D perhaps TRBD1 or TRBD2 (6 bases each). The germline gives CDR1 SQVTM, CDR2 ANQGSEA. This CDR3 spans 11 amino acids. The DNA of the CDR3 is TGCAGCGTAGGGGGGATGAGCGAGCACTACTTC. This translates into CSVGGMSEHYF.